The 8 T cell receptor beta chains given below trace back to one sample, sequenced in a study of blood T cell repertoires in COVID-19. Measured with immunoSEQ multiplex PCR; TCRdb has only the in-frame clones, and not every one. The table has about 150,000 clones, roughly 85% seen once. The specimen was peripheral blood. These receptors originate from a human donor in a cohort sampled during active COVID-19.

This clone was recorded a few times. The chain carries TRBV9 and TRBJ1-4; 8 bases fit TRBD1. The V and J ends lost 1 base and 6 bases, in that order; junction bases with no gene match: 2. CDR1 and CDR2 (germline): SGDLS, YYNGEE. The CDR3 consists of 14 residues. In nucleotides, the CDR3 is TGTGCCAGCAGCGTACAGGGGGCTCATGAAAAACTGTTTTTT. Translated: CASSVQGAHEKLFF. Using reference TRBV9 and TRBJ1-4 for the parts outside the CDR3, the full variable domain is DSGVTQTPKHLITATGQRVTLRCSPRSGDLSVYWYQQSLDQGLQFLIQYYNGEERAKGNILERFSAQQFPDLHSELNLSSLELGDSALYFCASSVQGAHEKLFFGSGTQLSVL.

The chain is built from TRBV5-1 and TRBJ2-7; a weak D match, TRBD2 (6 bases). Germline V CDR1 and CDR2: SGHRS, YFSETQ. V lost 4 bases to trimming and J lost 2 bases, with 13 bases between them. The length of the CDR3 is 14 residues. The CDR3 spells CASSRPGETYEQYF. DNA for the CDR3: TGCGCCAGCAGCCGCCCGGGAGAGACCTACGAGCAGTACTTC. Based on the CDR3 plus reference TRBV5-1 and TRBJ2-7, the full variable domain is KAGVTQTPRYLIKTRGQQVTLSCSPISGHRSVSWYQQTPGQGLQFLFEYFSETQRNKGNFPGRFSGRQFSNSRSEMNVSTLELGDSALYLCASSRPGETYEQYFGPGTRLTVT.

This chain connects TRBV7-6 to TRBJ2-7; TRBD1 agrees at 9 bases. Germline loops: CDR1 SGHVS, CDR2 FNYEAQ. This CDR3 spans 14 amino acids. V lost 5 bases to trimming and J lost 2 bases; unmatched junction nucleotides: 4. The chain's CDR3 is CASSGGQGTYEQYF. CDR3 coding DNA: TGTGCCAGCAGCGGGGGACAGGGAACCTACGAGCAGTACTTC.

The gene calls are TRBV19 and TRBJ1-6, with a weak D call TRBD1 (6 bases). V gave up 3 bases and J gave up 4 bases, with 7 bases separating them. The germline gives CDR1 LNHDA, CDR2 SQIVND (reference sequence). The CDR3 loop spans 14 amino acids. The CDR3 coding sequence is TGTGCCAGTAGTATGGGACAATATAATTCACCCCTCCACTTT. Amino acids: CASSMGQYNSPLHF.

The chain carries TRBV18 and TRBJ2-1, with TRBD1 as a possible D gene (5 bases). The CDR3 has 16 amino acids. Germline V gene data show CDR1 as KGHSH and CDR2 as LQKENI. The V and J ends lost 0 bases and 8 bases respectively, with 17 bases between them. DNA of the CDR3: TGTGCCAGCTCACCACCGGCCTCCAGGGCAGGCGATGAGCAGTTCTTC. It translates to CASSPPASRAGDEQFF.

The CDR3 bases are TGCGCCAGCAGCTCAGGCCAGGGGTCCGGAAACACCATATATTTT. This sequence encodes CASSSGQGSGNTIYF. The chain couples TRBV5-1 to TRBJ1-3, with D perhaps matching TRBD1 (6 bases). The germline CDR1 and CDR2 sequences are SGHRS and YFSETQ. The CDR3 is made up of 15 amino acids. Trimming left V 3 bases short and J 4 bases short, with 14 bases between. Drawing the rest from reference TRBV5-1 and TRBJ1-3, the complete variable domain is KAGVTQTPRYLIKTRGQQVTLSCSPISGHRSVSWYQQTPGQGLQFLFEYFSETQRNKGNFPGRFSGRQFSNSRSEMNVSTLELGDSALYLCASSSGQGSGNTIYFGEGSWLTVV.

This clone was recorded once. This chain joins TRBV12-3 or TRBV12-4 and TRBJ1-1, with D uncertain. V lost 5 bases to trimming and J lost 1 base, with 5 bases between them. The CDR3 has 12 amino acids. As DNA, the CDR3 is TGTGCCAGCAGTGCGCAGAACACTGAAGCTTTCTTT. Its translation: CASSAQNTEAFF.

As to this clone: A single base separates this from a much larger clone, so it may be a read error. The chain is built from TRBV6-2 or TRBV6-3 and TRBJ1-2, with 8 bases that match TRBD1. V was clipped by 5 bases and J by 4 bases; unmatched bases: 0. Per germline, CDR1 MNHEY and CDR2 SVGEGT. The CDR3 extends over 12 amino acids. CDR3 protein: CASSTGGYGYTF. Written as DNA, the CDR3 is TGTGCCAGCAGTACAGGGGGCTATGGCTACACCTTC.